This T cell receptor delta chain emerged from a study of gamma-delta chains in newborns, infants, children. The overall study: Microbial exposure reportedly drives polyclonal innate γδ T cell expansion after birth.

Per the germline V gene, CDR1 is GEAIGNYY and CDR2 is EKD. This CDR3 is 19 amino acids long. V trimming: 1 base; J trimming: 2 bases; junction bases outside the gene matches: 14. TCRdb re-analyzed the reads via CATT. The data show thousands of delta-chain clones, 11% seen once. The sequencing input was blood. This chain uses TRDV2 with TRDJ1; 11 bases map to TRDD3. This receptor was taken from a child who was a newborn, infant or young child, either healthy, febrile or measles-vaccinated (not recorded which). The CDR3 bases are TGTGCCTGTGACACGTTGGGGGATACGCAGGGCACTTCGACCGATAAACTCATCTTT. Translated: CACDTLGDTQGTSTDKLIF.